The 18 T cell receptor beta chains given below trace back to one sample, sequenced in a study of post-analysis software for immune sequencing data. Study-level findings and limits: Higher frequency in patients than in controls was seen for 5 or 6 TRBV segments, with TRBV5-6, TRBV5-1 and TRBV20-1 among them.

Their antigen targets remain unknown. TCR beta cDNA libraries included unique molecular identifiers. TCRdb re-analysed the PCR reads in MiXCR, keeping a single row per CDR3 protein. Of 350,000 to 500,000 distinct CDR3 sequences listed, 39% are singletons. The sample consisted of blood. The receptors stem from a girl under 10 years old with multiple sclerosis.

The chain employs TRBV5-1 and TRBJ1-4; no definite D call. This CDR3 is built from 13 residues. Per germline, CDR1 SGHRS and CDR2 YFSETQ. V was shortened by 7 bases and J by 8 bases, with 15 bases between the two germline ends. This CDR3 reads CASAAAFREKLFF. DNA of the CDR3: TGCGCCAGCGCCGCGGCCTTTCGGGAAAAACTGTTTTTT. The full variable domain, with the rest looked up from reference TRBV5-1 and TRBJ1-4, is KAGVTQTPRYLIKTRGQQVTLSCSPISGHRSVSWYQQTPGQGLQFLFEYFSETQRNKGNFPGRFSGRQFSNSRSEMNVSTLELGDSALYLCASAAAFREKLFFGSGTQLSVL.

The chain uses TRBV7-2 and TRBJ2-2, with TRBD2 matching 7 bases. The trim removed 2 bases at V and 5 bases at J, leaving 5 bases unmatched. CDR1 SGHTA and CDR2 FQGNSA come from the germline V gene. The CDR3 is made up of 15 amino acids. The CDR3 DNA sequence: TGTGCCAGCAGCTTATCACTGGGGGGGACCGGGGAGCTGTTTTTT. Protein product: CASSLSLGGTGELFF. The whole variable domain, remainder taken from reference TRBV7-2 and TRBJ2-2, is GAGVSQSPSNKVTEKGKDVELRCDPISGHTALYWYRQSLGQGLEFLIYFQGNSAPDKSGLPSDRFSAERTGGSVSTLTIQRTQQEDSAVYLCASSLSLGGTGELFFGEGSRLTVL.

This chain joins TRBV28 and TRBJ1-1; TRBD1 aligns across 7 bases. The germline V gene encodes CDR1 MDHEN and CDR2 SYDVKM. J lost 1 base, V lost 7 bases, and 12 bases had no gene match. There are 16 residues in the CDR3. Here the CDR3 reads CASTLFLTGANTEAFF. CDR3 nucleotides: TGTGCCAGCACCCTATTCCTTACAGGGGCGAACACTGAAGCTTTCTTT.

The chain couples TRBV20-1 to TRBJ2-7, with a weak D call TRBD2 (5 bases). The V end was cut by 3 bases, the J end by 3 bases, with 12 bases between. The CDR3 length is 13 residues. Germline lookup yields CDR1 DFQATT and CDR2 SNEGSKA (reference sequence). CDR3: CSARAPGSYEQYF. In DNA, the CDR3 is TGCAGTGCTAGGGCTCCGGGAAGCTACGAGCAGTACTTC.

This clonotype was observed a few times. This chain uses TRBV29-1 with TRBJ2-3, with D possibly called TRBD1 or TRBD2 (6 bases each). Trimming removed 6 bases from V and 0 bases from J, with 19 bases in between. The CDR3 has 16 amino acids. Germline CDR1 is SQVTM and CDR2 is ANQGSEA. The CDR3 DNA reads TGCAGCGTACTACCCCACACAGGGAGGAGCACAGATACGCAGTATTTT. Its protein is CSVLPHTGRSTDTQYF.

The rearrangement uses TRBV29-1 and TRBJ1-4, with D tentatively TRBD1 (6 bases). V was trimmed by 2 bases and J by 5 bases, leaving 6 bases between them. This CDR3 region has 12 residues. The germline gives CDR1 SQVTM, CDR2 ANQGSEA. CDR3 nucleotides: TGCAGCGTTGAAACAGGGAATGAAAAACTGTTTTTT. Its protein product is CSVETGNEKLFF.

This clonotype was counted only a few times. This CDR3 is CASSLALFQYNEQFF. CDR3 nucleotides: TGCGCCAGCAGCTTGGCCCTCTTTCAGTACAATGAGCAGTTCTTC. The chain is built from TRBV5-1 and TRBJ2-1; D uncertain. The CDR3 has 15 residues. Trimming removed 0 bases at V and 4 bases at J, with 11 bases between. The germline V gene has CDR1 SGHRS and CDR2 YFSETQ. Full variable domain (rest looked up from reference TRBV5-1 and TRBJ2-1): KAGVTQTPRYLIKTRGQQVTLSCSPISGHRSVSWYQQTPGQGLQFLFEYFSETQRNKGNFPGRFSGRQFSNSRSEMNVSTLELGDSALYLCASSLALFQYNEQFFGPGTRLTVL.

This clonotype occurred once. The chain joins TRBV7-8 to TRBJ2-1; the match to TRBD2 covers 15 bases. V was clipped by 9 bases and J by 5 bases; unmatched bases: 5. Germline CDR1 and CDR2: SGHVS and FQNEAQ. The CDR3 length is 15 residues. The CDR3 nucleotides are TGTGCCAGTGGACTAGCGGGGGGGCCTAACAATGAGCAGTTCTTC. Translating gives CASGLAGGPNNEQFF.

This chain uses TRBV27 with TRBJ1-2; weak D call: TRBD1 (6 bases). The germline V gene encodes CDR1 MNHEY and CDR2 SMNVEV (reference sequence). This CDR3 has 13 amino acids. Trimming cost V 2 bases and J 4 bases, with 8 bases left between them. CDR3 loop: CASSLRGLYGYTF. DNA of the CDR3: TGTGCCAGCAGTTTACGGGGGCTCTATGGCTACACCTTC.

V and J are TRBV12-3 or TRBV12-4 and TRBJ2-7, with TRBD2 as a possible D gene (6 bases). Deletions cut 2 bases from V and 1 base from J, with 12 bases between. This CDR3 has 15 amino acids. DNA of the CDR3: TGTGCCAGCAGTTTACGGGGAGGTCGGTCCTACGAGCAGTACTTC. Its translation: CASSLRGGRSYEQYF.

There are a few counts of this clonotype. This sequence joins TRBV10-3 and TRBJ1-1; 8 nucleotides agree with TRBD1. The CDR3 is 14 amino acids. With V trimmed by 2 bases and J by 13 bases, 12 bases remained unmatched. Germline loops: CDR1 ENHRY, CDR2 SYGVKD. The CDR3 DNA sequence: TGTGCCATCAGTGAGACCGCCCGGACAGGGACAGATTTCTTT. Amino acid sequence: CAISETARTGTDFF.

This clonotype has just one count. The chain joins TRBV7-3 to TRBJ2-1; D is undetermined. V was pared by 5 bases and J by 0 bases, with 14 bases between. CDR3 length: 16 residues. Germline CDR1 and CDR2: SGHTA and FQGTGA. CDR3 residues: CASSPNGRSSYNEQFF. The CDR3 DNA sequence: TGTGCCAGCAGCCCAAATGGGCGGTCCTCCTACAATGAGCAGTTCTTC.

This clonotype was recorded many times. The V gene is TRBV29-1, the J gene TRBJ2-1, with 9 bases matching TRBD2. Losses at the gene ends were 6 bases for V and 7 bases for J; bases not matched to a gene: 10. CDR3 length: 14 amino acids. CDR1 SQVTM and CDR2 ANQGSEA come from the germline V gene. The DNA for the CDR3 is TGCAGCGTCGCCGGCCTAGCGGGGAGGAATGAGCAGTTCTTC. Amino acids: CSVAGLAGRNEQFF.

This clonotype was counted a few times. V gene TRBV20-1 combines with J gene TRBJ2-3, with 8 bases matching TRBD2. The V segment lost 4 bases and the J segment 5 bases; nucleotides outside the gene matches: 5. Germline-derived CDR1 and CDR2 are DFQATT and SNEGSKA (reference sequence). The CDR3 covers 13 residues. CDR3 protein: CSATSGPQDTQYF. In DNA form, the CDR3 reads TGCAGTGCTACTAGCGGGCCTCAAGATACGCAGTATTTT.

This chain joins TRBV5-1 and TRBJ2-7; D might be TRBD1 or TRBD2, each matching 6 bases. Deletions cut 0 bases from V and 6 bases from J, with 16 bases between. This CDR3 is built from 15 residues. Germline V CDR1 and CDR2: SGHRS, YFSETQ. CDR3 sequence: CASSLVGTKGGEQYF. The CDR3 DNA sequence: TGCGCCAGCAGCTTGGTCGGGACAAAGGGGGGCGAGCAGTACTTC. The variable domain in full, with the rest retrieved from reference TRBV5-1 and TRBJ2-7, is KAGVTQTPRYLIKTRGQQVTLSCSPISGHRSVSWYQQTPGQGLQFLFEYFSETQRNKGNFPGRFSGRQFSNSRSEMNVSTLELGDSALYLCASSLVGTKGGEQYFGPGTRLTVT.

The rearrangement uses TRBV7-8 and TRBJ2-1; D gene uncertain. Trimming removed 5 bases from V and 9 bases from J, with 14 bases in between. The CDR3 is made up of 13 amino acids. Per germline, CDR1 SGHVS and CDR2 FQNEAQ. CDR3 bases: TGTGCCAGCAGCCCGGGTGGTGACGCTGAGCAGTTCTTC. Translation: CASSPGGDAEQFF.

The CDR3 coding sequence is TGCGCCAGCAGCCGAAACGCACAGCCCAGAGGGCAGAACTATGGCTACACCTTC. Translated, it gives CASSRNAQPRGQNYGYTF. This chain joins TRBV5-1 and TRBJ1-2; D is unclear. Trimming removed 4 bases from V and 2 bases from J, with 24 bases in between. Looked up from germline, CDR1 is SGHRS and CDR2 is YFSETQ. The CDR3 contains 18 residues. Complete variable domain (other parts from reference TRBV5-1 and TRBJ1-2): KAGVTQTPRYLIKTRGQQVTLSCSPISGHRSVSWYQQTPGQGLQFLFEYFSETQRNKGNFPGRFSGRQFSNSRSEMNVSTLELGDSALYLCASSRNAQPRGQNYGYTFGSGTRLTVV.

This clonotype was detected only a few times. The chain couples TRBV20-1 to TRBJ2-6; D unclear. Germline loops: CDR1 DFQATT, CDR2 SNEGSKA (reference sequence). CDR3 length equals 15 residues. V lost 1 base and J 0 bases, leaving 7 bases between the germline ends. The CDR3 nucleotides read TGCAGTGCTAGAGGGCAGACCTCTGGGGCCAACGTCCTGACTTTC. Its protein is CSARGQTSGANVLTF.